Following are 10 T cell receptor beta chains from one sample sequenced in a study of long-term antiretroviral therapy in people with HIV (dated 2022 in TCRdb). The immunoSEQ hsTCRB v3.0 assay was used at survey level resolution for TRB variable region sequencing. The source is immuneACCESS, and TCRdb retained only in-frame sequences with V and J called. Part of the clones is not carried over; for the studies checked, unresolved V genes explain less than half of this, and the remainder is unexplained. In this sample the table shows 20,000 to 30,000 clones, 87% of which occur a single time. Clones ranked in the top ten supply roughly 8.7% of the sample. The sample consisted of unsorted PBMCs, taken 1.8 years before starting antiretroviral therapy. Every receptor here comes from a man aged 50 to 60 with HIV.

This clone occurred a few times. The gene calls are TRBV5-1 and TRBJ2-7; D remains unclear. There are 13 residues in the CDR3. V lost 4 bases and J 2 bases, leaving 10 bases between the germline ends. Germline V CDR1 and CDR2: SGHRS, YFSETQ. The DNA of the CDR3 is TGCGCCAGCAGCCTATCTAGGCCCTACGAGCAGTACTTC. This codes for CASSLSRPYEQYF.

V gene TRBV5-1 combines with J gene TRBJ1-3; D is perhaps TRBD1 (5 bases). The CDR3 runs 15 residues. Trimming stripped 4 bases from V and 4 bases from J, with 15 bases between. CDR1 and CDR2 from the germline V gene are SGHRS and YFSETQ. The CDR3 loop reads CASSMGPGSGNTIYF. The CDR3 nucleotides read TGCGCCAGCAGCATGGGTCCAGGGTCGGGAAACACCATATATTTT.

The rearrangement uses TRBV9 and TRBJ2-1; maybe TRBD2 (8 bases). The V end lost 4 bases, the J end lost 2 bases, and 25 bases lay between the germline ends. This CDR3 is 19 amino acids long. Germline V gene data show CDR1 as SGDLS and CDR2 as YYNGEE. The CDR3 sequence: CASSTPGGTSGLPYNEQFF. For the CDR3, the DNA is TGTGCCAGCAGCACCCCAGGGGGTACTAGCGGCCTTCCCTACAATGAGCAGTTCTTC.

The V call is TRBV7-2, the J call TRBJ2-7; D may be TRBD1 or TRBD2 (5 bases each). Germline V lookup: CDR1 SGHTA, CDR2 FQGNSA. The V gene lost 5 bases and the J gene lost 6 bases, with 11 bases spanning the gap. The CDR3 loop spans 12 amino acids. Here the CDR3 reads CASSPGAGEQYF. The CDR3 DNA is TGTGCCAGCAGCCCCGGGGCCGGCGAGCAGTACTTC. The full variable domain, with the rest looked up from reference TRBV7-2 and TRBJ2-7, is GAGVSQSPSNKVTEKGKDVELRCDPISGHTALYWYRQSLGQGLEFLIYFQGNSAPDKSGLPSDRFSAERTGGSVSTLTIQRTQQEDSAVYLCASSPGAGEQYFGPGTRLTVT.

The table lists this clone with a count of one. The chain has TRBV30 and TRBJ1-1; tentative D call: TRBD1 (6 bases). V lost 5 bases to trimming and J lost 1 base, with 11 bases between them. The length of the CDR3 is 13 residues. Per germline, CDR1 GTSNPN and CDR2 SVGIG (reference sequence). The CDR3 DNA is TGTGCCTGGGGCAGGGGCGGGAACACTGAAGCTTTCTTT. This sequence encodes CAWGRGGNTEAFF.

The chain combines TRBV6-5 with TRBJ1-1; TRBD1 might be the D (5 bases). Germline CDR1 MNHEY, CDR2 SVGAGI. V was trimmed by 0 bases and J by 7 bases, leaving 9 bases between them. The CDR3 loop spans 13 amino acids. The CDR3 spells CASSYSRQLEAFF. The CDR3 DNA sequence: TGTGCCAGCAGTTACTCCCGACAGCTTGAAGCTTTCTTT.

The genes are TRBV27 and TRBJ1-5; 9 positions match TRBD1. CDR1 is MNHEY, CDR2 SMNVEV, per germline (reference sequence). J lost 1 base, V lost 5 bases, and 6 bases had no gene match. CDR3 size: 16 residues. The CDR3, as DNA: TGTGCCAGCAGTAAGGACAGGGGAATGAGCAATCAGCCCCAGCATTTT. The encoded protein is CASSKDRGMSNQPQHF.

J is TRBJ2-1 and V is TRBV4-1, with 10 positions matching TRBD2. The CDR3 is made up of 15 amino acids. V shed 5 bases, J shed 8 bases, and the junction held 9 bases outside the gene matches. Germline CDR1 is MGHRA and CDR2 is YSYEKL. As DNA, the CDR3 is TGCGCCAGCAGCAACAACCATCTAGCGGGAGATGAGCAGTTCTTC. This codes for CASSNNHLAGDEQFF.

The rearrangement links TRBV6-5 to TRBJ2-3, with TRBD2 matching over 10 bases. V lost 6 bases to trimming and J lost 4 bases; unmatched junction nucleotides: 7. CDR3 length equals 15 residues. Germline CDR1 reads MNHEY; CDR2 reads SVGAGI. CDR3 protein: CASSLLAGVPDTQYF. The CDR3 nucleotides are TGTGCCAGCAGCCTCCTAGCGGGAGTGCCAGATACGCAGTATTTT.

This rearrangement joins TRBV27 to TRBJ1-5; 7 bases line up with TRBD1. The CDR3 sequence is 15 residues long. From germline, CDR1 is MNHEY and CDR2 SMNVEV (reference sequence). V trimming: 1 base; J trimming: 8 bases; junction bases outside the gene matches: 8. CDR3 sequence: CASSLFQGELEPQHF. The CDR3 DNA follows: TGTGCCAGCAGTTTATTCCAGGGGGAATTGGAGCCCCAGCATTTT.